The clone carrying this T cell receptor beta chain was counted a few times. With a much larger clone just one base away, this may be a read error. This sample was included in a study of spatial heterogeneity in lung cancer. Time point specified: sample taken at primary tumor resection. TCRdb analysed the 5' RACE reads with MiXCR anew, one entry per CDR3 protein. Of about 3,000 distinct CDR3 sequences in the sample, roughly 3.1% were seen once. CDR1 and CDR2 (germline): LNHDA, SQIVND (reference sequence). Trimming took off 5 bases at V and 0 bases at J, with 16 bases between the two ends. This CDR3 spans 17 amino acids.

The input for sequencing was normal lung tissue next to the tumor, taken at surgery. The receptor's source is a male donor with early-stage non-small cell lung cancer. The J gene is TRBJ1-4, the V gene TRBV19, with a weak D call TRBD1 (6 bases). CDR3 sequence: CASSVPLTGSTNEKLFF. As DNA, the CDR3 is TGTGCCAGTAGTGTCCCTTTGACAGGCTCAACTAATGAAAAACTGTTTTTT.